This T cell receptor (beta chain) was identified in a study of radiation and T cells in renal cell carcinoma. The CDR3 is 17 amino acids. J lost 4 bases, V lost 0 bases, and 9 bases had no gene match. Germline assignment: CDR1 MGHRA and CDR2 YSYEKL. Time point meaning: baseline pretreatment blood. Sample treatment: 15 Gy SBRT to primary tumor, nephrectomy 4 weeks later. Clear cell pathology was present in this patient's renal cell carcinoma. The data were produced by immunoSEQ multiplex PCR, yet TCRdb's version contains in-frame clones alone and is incomplete. The sample contains 140,000 to 150,000 clones, 88% of which appear only once. This clone appeared a few times.

The sample in question was blood, obtained from a patient whose treatment included radiotherapy and nephrectomy. The chain uses TRBV4-1 and TRBJ2-7; the match to TRBD2 covers 10 bases. This receptor was obtained from a woman in her 70s with renal cell carcinoma. CDR3 coding DNA: TGCGCCAGCAGCCAAGATCGGGTAGCGGGGGGTTTATACGAGCAGTACTTC. It yields the protein CASSQDRVAGGLYEQYF.